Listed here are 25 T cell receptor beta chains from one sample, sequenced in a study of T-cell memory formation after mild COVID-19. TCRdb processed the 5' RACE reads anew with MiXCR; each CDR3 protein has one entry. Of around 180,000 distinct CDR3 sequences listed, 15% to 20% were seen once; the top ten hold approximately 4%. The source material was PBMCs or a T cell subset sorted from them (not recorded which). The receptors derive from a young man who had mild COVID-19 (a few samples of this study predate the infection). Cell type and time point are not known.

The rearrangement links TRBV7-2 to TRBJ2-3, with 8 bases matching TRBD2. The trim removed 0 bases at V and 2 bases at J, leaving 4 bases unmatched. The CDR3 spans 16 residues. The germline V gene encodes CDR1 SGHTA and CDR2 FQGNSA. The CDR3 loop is CASSLAGSGVTDTQYF. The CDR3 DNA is TGTGCCAGCAGCTTAGCTGGTAGCGGGGTCACAGATACGCAGTATTTT.

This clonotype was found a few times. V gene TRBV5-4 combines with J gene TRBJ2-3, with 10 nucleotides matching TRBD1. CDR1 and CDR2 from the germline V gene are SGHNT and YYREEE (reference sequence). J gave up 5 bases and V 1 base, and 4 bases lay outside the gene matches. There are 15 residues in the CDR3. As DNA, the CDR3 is TGTGCCAGCAGCTTGCCCGGACAGGGGGGAGATACGCAGTATTTT. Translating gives CASSLPGQGGDTQYF.

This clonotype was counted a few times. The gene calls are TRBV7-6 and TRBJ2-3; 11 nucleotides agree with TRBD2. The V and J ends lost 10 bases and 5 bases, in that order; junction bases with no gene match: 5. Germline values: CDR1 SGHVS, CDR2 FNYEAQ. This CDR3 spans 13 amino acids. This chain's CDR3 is CATLAGGGDTQYF. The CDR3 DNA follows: TGTGCCACCCTAGCGGGGGGAGGAGATACGCAGTATTTT.

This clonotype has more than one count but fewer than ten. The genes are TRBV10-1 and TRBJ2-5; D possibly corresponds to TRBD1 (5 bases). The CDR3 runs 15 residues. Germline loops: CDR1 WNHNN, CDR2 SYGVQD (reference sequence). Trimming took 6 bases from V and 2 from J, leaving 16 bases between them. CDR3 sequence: CASSDPGASQETQYF. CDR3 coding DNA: TGCGCCAGCAGCGACCCTGGGGCCTCTCAAGAGACCCAGTACTTC.

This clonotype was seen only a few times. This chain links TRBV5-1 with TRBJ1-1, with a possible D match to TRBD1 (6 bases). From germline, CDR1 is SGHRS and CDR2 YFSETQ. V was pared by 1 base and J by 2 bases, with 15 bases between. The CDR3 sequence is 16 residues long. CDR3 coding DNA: TGCGCCAGCAGCTTGTTCGGGACAAGGCAAAACACTGAAGCTTTCTTT. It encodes CASSLFGTRQNTEAFF.

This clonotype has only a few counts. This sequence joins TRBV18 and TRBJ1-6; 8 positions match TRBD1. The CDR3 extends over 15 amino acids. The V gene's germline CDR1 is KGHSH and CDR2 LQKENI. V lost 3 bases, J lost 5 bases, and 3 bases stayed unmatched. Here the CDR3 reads CASSPGQGDNSPLHF. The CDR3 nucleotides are TGTGCCAGCTCACCCGGACAGGGTGATAATTCACCCCTCCACTTT. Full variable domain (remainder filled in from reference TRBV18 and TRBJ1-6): NAGVMQNPRHLVRRRGQEARLRCSPMKGHSHVYWYRQLPEEGLKFMVYLQKENIIDESGMPKERFSAEFPKEGPSILRIQQVVRGDSAAYFCASSPGQGDNSPLHFGNGTRLTVT.

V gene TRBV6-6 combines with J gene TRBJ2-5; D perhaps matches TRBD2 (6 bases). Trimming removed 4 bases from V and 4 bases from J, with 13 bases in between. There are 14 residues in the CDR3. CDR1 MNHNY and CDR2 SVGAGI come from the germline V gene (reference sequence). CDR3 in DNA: TGTGCCAGCAGTTGGGCCACTAGCCCAGAGACCCAGTACTTC. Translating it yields CASSWATSPETQYF.

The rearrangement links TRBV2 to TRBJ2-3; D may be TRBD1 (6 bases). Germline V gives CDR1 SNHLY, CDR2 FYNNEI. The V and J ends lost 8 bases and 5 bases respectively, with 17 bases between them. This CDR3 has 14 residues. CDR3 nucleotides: TGTGCCAGCCGCGAGGGAAGGGGACAAGATACGCAGTATTTT. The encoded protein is CASREGRGQDTQYF.

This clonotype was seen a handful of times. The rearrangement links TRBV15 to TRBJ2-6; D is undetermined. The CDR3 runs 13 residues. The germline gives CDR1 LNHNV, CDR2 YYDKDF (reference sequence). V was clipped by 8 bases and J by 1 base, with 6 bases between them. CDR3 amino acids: CATQYSGANVLTF. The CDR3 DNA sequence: TGTGCCACCCAATATTCTGGGGCCAACGTCCTGACTTTC. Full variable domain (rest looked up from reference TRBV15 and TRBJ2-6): DAMVIQNPRYQVTQFGKPVTLSCSQTLNHNVMYWYQQKSSQAPKLLFHYYDKDFNNEADTPDNFQSRRPNTSFCFLDIRSPGLGDTAMYLCATQYSGANVLTFGAGSRLTVL.

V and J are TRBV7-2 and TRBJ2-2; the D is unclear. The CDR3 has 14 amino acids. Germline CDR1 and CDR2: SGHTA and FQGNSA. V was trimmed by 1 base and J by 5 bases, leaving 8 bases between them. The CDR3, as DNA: TGTGCCAGCAGCTTAGGGACCAGGACCGGGGAGCTGTTTTTT. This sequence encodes CASSLGTRTGELFF.

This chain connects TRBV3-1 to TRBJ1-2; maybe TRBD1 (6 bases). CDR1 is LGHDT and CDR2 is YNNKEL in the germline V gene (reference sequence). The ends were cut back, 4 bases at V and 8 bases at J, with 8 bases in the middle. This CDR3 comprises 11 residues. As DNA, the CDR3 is TGTGCCAGCAGCCGGGACAACGGCTACACCTTC. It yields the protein CASSRDNGYTF.

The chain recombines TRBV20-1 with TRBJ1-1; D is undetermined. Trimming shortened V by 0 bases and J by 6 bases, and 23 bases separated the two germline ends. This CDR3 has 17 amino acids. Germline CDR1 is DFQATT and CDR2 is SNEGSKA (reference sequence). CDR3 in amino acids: CSARDSRKGTLTPEAFF. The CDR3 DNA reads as TGCAGTGCTAGAGATAGCAGGAAGGGCACTCTGACCCCTGAAGCTTTCTTT.

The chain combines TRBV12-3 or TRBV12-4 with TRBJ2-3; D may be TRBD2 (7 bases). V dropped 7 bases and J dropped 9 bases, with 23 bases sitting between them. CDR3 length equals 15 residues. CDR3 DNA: TGTGCCAGCACTCAATTGGCGGGGGCCTCATGGACGCAGTATTTT. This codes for CASTQLAGASWTQYF.

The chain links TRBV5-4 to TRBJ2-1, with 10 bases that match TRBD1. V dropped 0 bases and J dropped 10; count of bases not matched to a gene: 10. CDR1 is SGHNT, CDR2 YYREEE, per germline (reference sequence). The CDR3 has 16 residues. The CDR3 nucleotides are TGTGCCAGCAGCTTGGAAAGGACAGGGGGACCCGGGGAGCAGTTCTTC. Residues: CASSLERTGGPGEQFF. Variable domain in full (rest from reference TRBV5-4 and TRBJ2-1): ETGVTQSPTHLIKTRGQQVTLRCSSQSGHNTVSWYQQALGQGPQFIFQYYREEENGRGNFPPRFSGLQFPNYSSELNVNALELDDSALYLCASSLERTGGPGEQFFGPGTRLTVL.

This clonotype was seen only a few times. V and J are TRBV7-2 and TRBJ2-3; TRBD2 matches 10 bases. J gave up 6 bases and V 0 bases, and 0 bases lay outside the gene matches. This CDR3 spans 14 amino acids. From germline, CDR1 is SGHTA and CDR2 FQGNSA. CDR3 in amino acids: CASSLASGGDTQYF. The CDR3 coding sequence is TGTGCCAGCAGCTTAGCTAGCGGGGGGGATACGCAGTATTTT.

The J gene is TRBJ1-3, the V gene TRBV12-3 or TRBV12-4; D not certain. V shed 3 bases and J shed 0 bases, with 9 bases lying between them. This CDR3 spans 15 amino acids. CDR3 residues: CASSLIPGSGNTIYF. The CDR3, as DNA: TGTGCCAGCAGTTTGATCCCAGGCTCTGGAAACACCATATATTTT.

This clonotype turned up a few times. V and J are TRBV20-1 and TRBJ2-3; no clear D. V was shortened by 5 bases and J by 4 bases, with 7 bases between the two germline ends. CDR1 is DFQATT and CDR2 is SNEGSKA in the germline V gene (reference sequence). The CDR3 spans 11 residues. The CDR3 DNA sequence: TGCAGTGCTGCTTGGGCAGATACGCAGTATTTT. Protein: CSAAWADTQYF.

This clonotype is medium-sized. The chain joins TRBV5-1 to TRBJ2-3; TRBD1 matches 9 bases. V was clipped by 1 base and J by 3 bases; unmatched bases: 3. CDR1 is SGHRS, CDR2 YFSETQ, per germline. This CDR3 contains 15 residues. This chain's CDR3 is CASSLMDRGTDTQYF. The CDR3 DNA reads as TGCGCCAGCAGCTTGATGGACAGGGGAACAGATACGCAGTATTTT.

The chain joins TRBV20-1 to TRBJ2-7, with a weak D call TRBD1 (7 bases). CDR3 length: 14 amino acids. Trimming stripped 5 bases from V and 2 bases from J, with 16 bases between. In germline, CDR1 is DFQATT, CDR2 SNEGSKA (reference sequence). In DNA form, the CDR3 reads TGCAGTGCTGGCCGGGGGACAGCAACCTACGAGCAGTACTTC. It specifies CSAGRGTATYEQYF.

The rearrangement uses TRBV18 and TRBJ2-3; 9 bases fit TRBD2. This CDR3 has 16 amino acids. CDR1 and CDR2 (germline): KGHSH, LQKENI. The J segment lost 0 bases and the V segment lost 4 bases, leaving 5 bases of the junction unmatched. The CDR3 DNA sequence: TGTGCCAGCTCACTGCGGACTAGCGCGAGCACAGATACGCAGTATTTT. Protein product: CASSLRTSASTDTQYF.

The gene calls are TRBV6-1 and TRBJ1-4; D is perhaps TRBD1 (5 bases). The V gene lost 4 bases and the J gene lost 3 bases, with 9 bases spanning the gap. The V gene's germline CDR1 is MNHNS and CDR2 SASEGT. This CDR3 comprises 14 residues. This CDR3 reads CASSAGRANEKLFF. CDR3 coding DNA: TGTGCCAGCAGTGCAGGGCGGGCTAATGAAAAACTGTTTTTT.

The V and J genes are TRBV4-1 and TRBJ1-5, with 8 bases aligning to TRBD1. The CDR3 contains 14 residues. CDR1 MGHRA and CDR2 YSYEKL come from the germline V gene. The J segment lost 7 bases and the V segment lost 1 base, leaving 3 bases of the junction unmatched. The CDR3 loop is CASSQAQGAQPQHF. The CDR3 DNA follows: TGCGCCAGCAGCCAAGCCCAGGGGGCCCAGCCCCAGCATTTT.

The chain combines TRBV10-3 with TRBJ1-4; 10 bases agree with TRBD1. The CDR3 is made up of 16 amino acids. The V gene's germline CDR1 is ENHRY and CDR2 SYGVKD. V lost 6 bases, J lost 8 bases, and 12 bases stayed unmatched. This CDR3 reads CAISTRPGQGIEKLFF. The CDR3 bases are TGTGCCATCAGCACCCGACCGGGACAGGGGATAGAAAAACTGTTTTTT.

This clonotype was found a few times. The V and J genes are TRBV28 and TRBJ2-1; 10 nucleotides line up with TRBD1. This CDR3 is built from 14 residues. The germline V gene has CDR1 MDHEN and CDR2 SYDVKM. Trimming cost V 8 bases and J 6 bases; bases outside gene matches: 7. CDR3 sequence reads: CASGGTGEGNEQFF. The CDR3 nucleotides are TGTGCCAGCGGGGGGACAGGGGAAGGCAATGAGCAGTTCTTC.

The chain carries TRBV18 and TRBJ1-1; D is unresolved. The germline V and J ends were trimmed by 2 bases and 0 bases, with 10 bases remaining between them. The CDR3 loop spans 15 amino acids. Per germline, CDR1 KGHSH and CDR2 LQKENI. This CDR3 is CASSPVRAVNTEAFF. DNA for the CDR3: TGTGCCAGCTCACCAGTACGGGCGGTGAACACTGAAGCTTTCTTT.